This is a list of T cell receptor beta chains from one sample in a study of CD8+CD57+ T cells in acquired aplastic anemia. TCRdb reprocessed the reads with MiXCR, giving one entry per CDR3 protein. This repertoire shows 210,000 or so distinct CDR3 sequences, roughly 50% found once; its top ten account for 20%. What was sequenced was sorted CD4+, CD8+, or CD8+CD57+ T cells (not recorded which) from PBMCs. These receptors all stem from a human donor with aplastic anemia. Each CDR3 is given with its conserved first and last residue. D genes are given only for firm matches. Rows may omit the clone size; those that give it use once, few, many or a size class.

>NA|TRBJ2-1|once|TRBV15
TGTGCCACCAGCAGAGGGACTCCGGGACTCTACAATGAGCAGTTCTTC
CATSRGTPGLYNEQFF
>TRBD2|TRBJ2-3|many|TRBV12-3/TRBV12-4
TGTGCCAGCAGTCCATCCGGGACTAGTCGCGATACGCAGTATTTT
CASSPSGTSRDTQYF
>TRBD1|TRBJ1-1|many|TRBV19
TGTGCCAGTAGTACCCGGGACAGGGGGGTGAGTGGCACTGAAGCTTTCTTT
CASSTRDRGVSGTEAFF
>TRBD1|TRBJ1-1|few|TRBV12-3/TRBV12-4
TGTGCCAGCACCCCAAGTTGGGACAGGGGCCCTTGGATGAACACTGAAGCTTTCTTT
CASTPSWDRGPWMNTEAFF
>NA|TRBJ1-1|NA|TRBV10-3
TGTGCCATCAGTGGTACAGGCCTGAACACTGAAGCTTTCTTT
CAISGTGLNTEAFF
>NA|TRBJ2-3|many|TRBV15
TGTGCCACCAGCAGAGATCTAGGCACAGATACGCAGTATTTT
CATSRDLGTDTQYF
>NA|TRBJ1-1|many|TRBV12-3/TRBV12-4
TGTGCCAGCAGCTTAGTACTGAACACTGAAGCTTTCTTT
CASSLVLNTEAFF
>TRBD1|TRBJ1-2|NA|TRBV3-1
TGTGCCAGCAGCTCAAGGGGGCAGGGGTATGGCTACACCTTC
CASSSRGQGYGYTF
>NA|TRBJ1-6|NA|TRBV5-1
TGCGCCAGCAGCTTGGTAGGCGGGGGGAATTCACCCCTCCACTTT
CASSLVGGGNSPLHF
>NA|TRBJ1-1|NA|TRBV10-3
TGTGCCATCAGGGAGGGGCCAGGGAAGAAAACTTTCTTT
CAIREGPGKKTFF
>NA|TRBJ1-1|NA|TRBV11-2
TGTGCCAGCAGACGGTTGACGGCGGGTGAAGCTTTCTTT
CASRRLTAGEAFF
>NA|TRBJ2-3|many|TRBV11-2
TGTGCCAGCAGTCGGACTATGATCACAGATACGCAGTATTTT
CASSRTMITDTQYF
>NA|TRBJ1-1|NA|TRBV6-2/TRBV6-3
TGTGCCAGCAGTTATTCGCGTATGGGCCACACTGAAGCTTTCTTT
CASSYSRMGHTEAFF
>TRBD1|TRBJ1-2|NA|TRBV29-1
TGCAGCGTTTGGACAGGGGGCCCGGCCGACACCTTC
CSVWTGGPADTF